This T cell receptor beta chain is drawn from a study of control samples from healthy donors and cancer patients. This clone was detected once. There are 14 residues in the CDR3. Germline values: CDR1 MGHRA, CDR2 YSYEKL. V gave up 6 bases and J gave up 4 bases, with 15 bases separating them. Clones were read by immunoSEQ multiplex PCR, and TCRdb kept only the in-frame ones, dropping some. The sample lists roughly 120,000 clones; approximately 90% were seen once. The sample consisted of blood. The receptor was derived from a woman aged 65 to 85 in good health. The rearrangement joins TRBV4-1 to TRBJ1-1; D is ambiguous. In DNA form, the CDR3 reads TGCGCCAGCAGGAAGAGGGAGGAGAGCACTGAAGCTTTCTTT. Amino acids: CASRKREESTEAFF.